This T cell receptor beta chain was retrieved from a study of blood T cells in healthy people across ages. This clonotype came up a few times. Antigen: not known. Donors ranged from roughly 6 to 100 years old and were healthy Caucasians in Russia. CDR3 size: 14 residues. Trimming took 1 base from V and 0 from J, leaving 6 bases between them. The germline V gene encodes CDR1 DFQATT and CDR2 SNEGSKA (reference sequence). Whole-study results and caveats: When set beside aged donors, long-lived donors presented more naive CD4+ cells and higher diversity.

For the second PCR, which ran for 7 to 11 cycles, a sample-barcoded 5' primer and a J-beta primer mix were used. TCRdb processed the 5' RACE reads anew with MiXCR; each CDR3 protein has one entry. The sample holds approximately 850,000 distinct CDR3 sequences, around 42% seen once. The sample consisted of blood. This receptor was obtained from a man in his sixties in good health. This chain uses TRBV20-1 with TRBJ1-4, with D perhaps TRBD1 (5 bases). As DNA, the CDR3 is TGCAGTGCTAGAGGGGGCTCAACTAATGAAAAACTGTTTTTT. Translated, it gives CSARGGSTNEKLFF.